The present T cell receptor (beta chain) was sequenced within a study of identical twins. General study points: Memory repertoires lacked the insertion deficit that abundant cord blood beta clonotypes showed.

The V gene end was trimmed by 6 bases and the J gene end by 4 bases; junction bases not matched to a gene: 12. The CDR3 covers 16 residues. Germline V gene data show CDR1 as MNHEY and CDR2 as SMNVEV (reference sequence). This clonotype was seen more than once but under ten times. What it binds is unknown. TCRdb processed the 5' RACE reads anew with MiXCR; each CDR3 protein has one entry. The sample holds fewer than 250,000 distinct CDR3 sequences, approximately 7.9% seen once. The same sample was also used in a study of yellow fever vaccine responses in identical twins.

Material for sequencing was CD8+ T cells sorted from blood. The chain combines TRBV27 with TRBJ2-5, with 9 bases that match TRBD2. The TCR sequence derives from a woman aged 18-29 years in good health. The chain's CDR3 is CASSHWASGDRETQYF. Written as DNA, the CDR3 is TGTGCCAGCAGCCACTGGGCTAGCGGGGACCGAGAGACCCAGTACTTC.